This passage covers 26 T cell receptor beta chains from one sample sequenced in a study of graft-versus-host responses after intestinal transplantation. Profiled with immunoSEQ multiplex PCR; TCRdb holds only in-frame clones, not every one. The sample has tens of thousands of clones; about nine tenths are singletons. No antigens are known for them. The sample was unstimulated CD4+ T cells sorted from spleen or lymph node cells, taken before transplant. Receptors originate from a human donor who was the organ donor for an intestinal transplant.

The chain employs TRBV11-1 and TRBJ2-1; no reliable D call. V lost 3 bases to trimming and J lost 3 bases, with 0 bases between them. Germline V gene lookup returns CDR1 SGHAT and CDR2 FQDESV (reference sequence). This CDR3 comprises 11 residues. The CDR3 DNA reads as TGTGCCAGCAGCTTCTACAATGAGCAGTTCTTC. Protein product: CASSFYNEQFF.

This rearrangement joins TRBV15 to TRBJ1-4, with D possibly TRBD1 on 5 matching bases. The CDR3 runs 17 residues. The V gene's germline CDR1 is LNHNV and CDR2 YYDKDF (reference sequence). V dropped 1 base and J dropped 3 bases, with 15 bases sitting between them. CDR3 amino acids: CATSRVPAGHSNEKLFF. For the CDR3, the DNA is TGTGCCACCAGCAGAGTTCCCGCGGGGCATTCTAATGAAAAACTGTTTTTT.

The V gene is TRBV11-1, the J gene TRBJ2-3; 9 bases line up with TRBD2. J gave up 6 bases and V 2 bases, and 9 bases lay outside the gene matches. The CDR3 totals 16 residues. Looked up from germline, CDR1 is SGHAT and CDR2 is FQDESV (reference sequence). CDR3 in DNA: TGTGCCAGCAGCTTAAGGCCAGTAGGACTAGCGGATACGCAGTATTTT. This translates into CASSLRPVGLADTQYF.

The chain joins TRBV9 to TRBJ2-7, with unresolved D. This CDR3 spans 13 amino acids. Germline V gives CDR1 SGDLS, CDR2 YYNGEE. Trimming pared 0 bases from V and 3 bases from J, leaving 7 bases between. CDR3 in amino acids: CASSVAINYEQYF. The DNA for the CDR3 is TGTGCCAGCAGCGTAGCTATTAACTACGAGCAGTACTTC.

V gene TRBV7-2 combines with J gene TRBJ2-1; 11 nucleotides agree with TRBD2. The V gene's germline CDR1 is SGHTA and CDR2 FQGNSA. CDR3 size: 16 residues. V shed 6 bases and J 2 bases; nucleotides not matched to a gene: 6. CDR3 coding DNA: TGTGCCAGCAGTGAGGCTAGCGGGAGGACCTACAATGAGCAGTTCTTC. Protein product: CASSEASGRTYNEQFF.

V and J are TRBV7-2 and TRBJ2-7; D is ambiguous. This CDR3 spans 15 amino acids. V lost 1 base, J lost 7 bases, and 17 bases lay in between. The germline V gene has CDR1 SGHTA and CDR2 FQGNSA. The CDR3 spells CASSLVVSSFGEQYF. The CDR3 region has the DNA TGTGCCAGCAGCTTAGTTGTCAGCTCTTTTGGGGAGCAGTACTTC. Full variable domain (missing parts from reference TRBV7-2 and TRBJ2-7): GAGVSQSPSNKVTEKGKDVELRCDPISGHTALYWYRQSLGQGLEFLIYFQGNSAPDKSGLPSDRFSAERTGGSVSTLTIQRTQQEDSAVYLCASSLVVSSFGEQYFGPGTRLTVT.

The chain is built from TRBV28 and TRBJ2-1, with 15 positions matching TRBD2. The germline CDR1 and CDR2 sequences are MDHEN and SYDVKM. There are 16 residues in the CDR3. V trimming: 5 bases; J trimming: 7 bases; junction bases outside the gene matches: 6. The CDR3 loop is CASSPTGTSGRNEQFF. The CDR3 DNA sequence: TGTGCCAGCAGTCCAACCGGGACTAGCGGGAGGAATGAGCAGTTCTTC. Drawing the rest from reference TRBV28 and TRBJ2-1, the complete variable domain is DVKVTQSSRYLVKRTGEKVFLECVQDMDHENMFWYRQDPGLGLRLIYFSYDVKMKEKGDIPEGYSVSREKKERFSLILESASTNQTSMYLCASSPTGTSGRNEQFFGPGTRLTVL.

The genes are TRBV7-2 and TRBJ1-3, with D possibly matching TRBD1 (5 bases). Trimming cost V 3 bases and J 2 bases, with 8 bases left between them. The CDR3 length is 14 residues. Germline values: CDR1 SGHTA, CDR2 FQGNSA. CDR3 amino acids: CASSFSTAGNTIYF. The CDR3 bases are TGTGCCAGCAGCTTCTCGACAGCTGGAAACACCATATATTTT.

This clone appeared a single time. This chain connects TRBV5-4 to TRBJ2-2; maybe TRBD2 (6 bases). Germline CDR1 reads SGHNT; CDR2 reads YYREEE (reference sequence). The CDR3 has 15 residues. The germline V and J ends were trimmed by 5 bases and 1 base, with 12 bases remaining between them. CDR3: CASSLGSGNTGELFF. In nucleotides, the CDR3 is TGTGCCAGCAGTCTGGGTAGCGGGAACACCGGGGAGCTGTTTTTT.

This chain uses TRBV30 with TRBJ2-1, with 14 positions matching TRBD2. Germline-derived CDR1 and CDR2 are GTSNPN and SVGIG (reference sequence). This CDR3 comprises 19 residues. V shed 1 base, J shed 0 bases, and the junction held 8 bases outside the gene matches. CDR3 sequence: CAWSAPGLAGESSYNEQFF. CDR3 coding DNA: TGTGCCTGGAGTGCTCCGGGACTAGCGGGGGAGAGCTCCTACAATGAGCAGTTCTTC.

The genes are TRBV6-1 and TRBJ2-1; TRBD2 is a possible D gene (7 bases). Looked up from germline, CDR1 is MNHNS and CDR2 is SASEGT. This CDR3 is built from 15 residues. Trimming left V 7 bases short and J 8 bases short, with 21 bases between. DNA of the CDR3: TGTGCCAGCATTTTCAGGCTAGTAGGGGGGGATGAGCAGTTCTTC. It codes for CASIFRLVGGDEQFF.

Here the CDR3 reads CASSPWGTGNYEQYF. CDR3 DNA: TGTGCCAGCAGTCCTTGGGGGACAGGCAACTACGAGCAGTACTTC. This chain links TRBV6-1 with TRBJ2-7; the match to TRBD1 covers 8 bases. The junction had 9 bases not matched to a gene; V was cut back by 5 bases and J by 3 bases. This CDR3 is built from 15 residues. Germline-derived CDR1 and CDR2 are MNHNS and SASEGT.

This chain connects TRBV27 to TRBJ2-2; 13 bases align to TRBD2. The trim removed 0 bases at V and 5 bases at J, leaving 6 bases unmatched. This CDR3 has 18 residues. CDR1 and CDR2 (germline): MNHEY, SMNVEV (reference sequence). CDR3 DNA: TGTGCCAGCAGTTTATCGGGACTAGCGGGGAGGGGTACCGGGGAGCTGTTTTTT. Encoded protein: CASSLSGLAGRGTGELFF.

The chain combines TRBV21-1 with TRBJ1-5; the D call TRBD1 from the table was never checked on the DNA. TRBV21-1 is described as a pseudogene. This CDR3 region has 13 residues. The DNA for the CDR3 is TGTGCCAGCAGCCACAGGGCCTATCAGCCCCAGCATTTT. Its protein is CASSHRAYQPQHF.

In this sample, this clone turned up once. The gene calls are TRBV11-1 and TRBJ2-5; no reliable D call. This CDR3 contains 13 residues. V lost 1 base and J lost 5, with 8 bases in between. The germline V gene encodes CDR1 SGHAT and CDR2 FQDESV (reference sequence). The DNA for the CDR3 is TGTGCCAGCAGCTTAGTCCTACAGGAGACCCAGTACTTC. Residues: CASSLVLQETQYF.

The chain uses TRBV19 and TRBJ1-2; D perhaps matches TRBD1 (5 bases). The germline V gene encodes CDR1 LNHDA and CDR2 SQIVND (reference sequence). Trimming cost V 6 bases and J 2 bases, with 16 bases left between them. The CDR3 runs to 15 residues. The CDR3 region has the DNA TGTGCCAGTAGGGACACAGTTTTCACGAACTATGGCTACACCTTC. Translation: CASRDTVFTNYGYTF.

This clone was detected once. The gene calls are TRBV9 and TRBJ2-5; 8 bases fit TRBD2. CDR1 is SGDLS, CDR2 YYNGEE, per germline. This CDR3 contains 16 residues. V gave up 0 bases and J gave up 5 bases; unmatched junction bases: 9. CDR3 protein: CASSVGWGSGIETQYF. CDR3 nucleotides: TGTGCCAGCAGCGTAGGATGGGGTAGCGGGATTGAGACCCAGTACTTC.

This chain uses TRBV11-2 with TRBJ2-3; D uncertain. Germline V gene sequence: CDR1 SGHAT, CDR2 FQNNGV. The germline V and J ends were trimmed by 5 bases and 5 bases, with 11 bases remaining between them. This CDR3 spans 13 amino acids. CDR3 DNA sequence: TGTGCCAGCAGCATCGTACACTTAGATACGCAGTATTTT. Encoded protein: CASSIVHLDTQYF.

The V gene is TRBV5-1, the J gene TRBJ2-2; D remains ambiguous. The CDR3 contains 12 residues. V was clipped by 4 bases and J by 16 bases, with 17 bases between them. Germline loops: CDR1 SGHRS, CDR2 YFSETQ. The CDR3 loop reads CASSDHVREQFF. The CDR3, as DNA: TGCGCCAGCAGCGACCACGTGCGAGAACAGTTTTTT.

This clone was seen a single time. V is TRBV7-2 and J is TRBJ1-1; 11 bases fit TRBD1. The trim removed 3 bases at V and 5 bases at J, leaving 2 bases unmatched. The CDR3 covers 14 residues. CDR1 SGHTA and CDR2 FQGNSA come from the germline V gene. The CDR3 protein is CASSLDRGQTEAFF. The CDR3 bases are TGTGCCAGCAGCTTGGACAGGGGGCAGACTGAAGCTTTCTTT.

The chain is built from TRBV10-2 and TRBJ1-2; D not certain. V gave up 4 bases and J gave up 6 bases, with 6 bases separating them. The CDR3 sequence is 11 residues long. Per the germline V gene, CDR1 is WSHSY and CDR2 is SAAADI. The CDR3 sequence is CASSVGHGYTF. DNA for the CDR3: TGCGCCAGCAGTGTAGGGCATGGCTACACCTTC.

The genes are TRBV5-4 and TRBJ2-7; 10 bases line up with TRBD2. Per the germline V gene, CDR1 is SGHNT and CDR2 is YYREEE (reference sequence). Unmatched junction bases numbered 9, after V lost 6 bases and J lost 3 bases. This CDR3 contains 15 residues. CDR3 DNA: TGTGCCAGCACCACAAGCGGGAGGGCCCTCTACGAGCAGTACTTC. Amino acid sequence: CASTTSGRALYEQYF.

The gene calls are TRBV7-2 and TRBJ2-1; D is ambiguous. V lost 5 bases and J 7 bases, leaving 21 bases between the germline ends. This CDR3 is 16 amino acids long. Per the germline V gene, CDR1 is SGHTA and CDR2 is FQGNSA. DNA for the CDR3: TGTGCCAGCAGCCGAGCTCCGTCCAGTTCTTGGAATGAGCAGTTCTTC. As protein: CASSRAPSSSWNEQFF.

DNA of the CDR3: TGTGCCAGCAGTTCAGGACTAGCGGGAGGGTGGGAGACCCAGTACTTC. The encoded protein is CASSSGLAGGWETQYF. V gene TRBV28 combines with J gene TRBJ2-5, with 15 bases matching TRBD2. Germline CDR1 and CDR2: MDHEN and SYDVKM. This CDR3 has 16 amino acids. V was pared by 4 bases and J by 5 bases, with 5 bases of the junction left unmatched.

The rearrangement joins TRBV7-2 to TRBJ1-2; D is unclear. Trimming took 5 bases from V and 5 from J, leaving 12 bases between them. This CDR3 contains 13 residues. CDR1 and CDR2 (germline): SGHTA, FQGNSA. CDR3 coding DNA: TGTGCCAGCAGCCCCTCGACAATTTATGGCTACACCTTC. As protein: CASSPSTIYGYTF.

The rearrangement joins TRBV28 to TRBJ1-6; D not certain. V lost 5 bases and J 2 bases, leaving 16 bases between the germline ends. CDR1 is MDHEN, CDR2 SYDVKM, per germline. CDR3 length equals 17 residues. The CDR3 nucleotides read TGTGCCAGCAGTCTCGTGGGGAGGCGCACCTATAATTCACCCCTCCACTTT. Encoded protein: CASSLVGRRTYNSPLHF.